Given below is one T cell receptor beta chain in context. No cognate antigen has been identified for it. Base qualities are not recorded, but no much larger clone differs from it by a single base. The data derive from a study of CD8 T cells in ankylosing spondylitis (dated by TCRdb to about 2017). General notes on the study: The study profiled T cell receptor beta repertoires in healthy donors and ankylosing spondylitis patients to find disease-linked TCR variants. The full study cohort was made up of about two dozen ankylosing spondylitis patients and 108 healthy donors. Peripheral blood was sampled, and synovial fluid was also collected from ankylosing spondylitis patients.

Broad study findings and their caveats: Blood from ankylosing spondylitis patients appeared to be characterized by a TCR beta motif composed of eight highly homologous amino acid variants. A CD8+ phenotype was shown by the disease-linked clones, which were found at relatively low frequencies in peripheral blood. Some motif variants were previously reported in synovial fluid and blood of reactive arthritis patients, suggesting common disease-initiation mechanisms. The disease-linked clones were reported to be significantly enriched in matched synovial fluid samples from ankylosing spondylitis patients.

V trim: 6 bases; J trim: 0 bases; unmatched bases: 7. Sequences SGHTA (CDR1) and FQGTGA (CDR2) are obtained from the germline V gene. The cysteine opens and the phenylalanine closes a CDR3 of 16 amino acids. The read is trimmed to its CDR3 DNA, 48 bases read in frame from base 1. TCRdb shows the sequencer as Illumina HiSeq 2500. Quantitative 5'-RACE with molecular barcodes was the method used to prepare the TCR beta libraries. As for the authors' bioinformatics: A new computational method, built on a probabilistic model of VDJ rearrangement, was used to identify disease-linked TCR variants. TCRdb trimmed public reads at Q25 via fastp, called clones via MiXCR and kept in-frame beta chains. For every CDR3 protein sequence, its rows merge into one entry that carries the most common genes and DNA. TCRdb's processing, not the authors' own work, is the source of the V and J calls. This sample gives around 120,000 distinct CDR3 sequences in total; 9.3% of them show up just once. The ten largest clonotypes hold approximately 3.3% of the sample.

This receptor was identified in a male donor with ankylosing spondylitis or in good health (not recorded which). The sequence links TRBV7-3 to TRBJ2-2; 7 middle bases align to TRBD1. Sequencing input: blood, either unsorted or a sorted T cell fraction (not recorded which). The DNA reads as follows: TGTGCCAGCAGGCGGCAGGGGGTAGCGAACACCGGGGAGCTGTTTTTT. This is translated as CASRRQGVANTGELFF.